This T cell receptor (beta chain) comes out of a study of blood T cell repertoires in COVID-19 (dated by TCRdb to 2020 to 2022). Background for the entire study: The collaborator samples originated in the United States, Italy and Spain and spanned the acute and convalescent phases of COVID-19. The prospective study material was composed of cDNA or gDNA derived from T cells, B-cell-depleted T cells, or PBMCs. The dataset comprised deeply sampled blood TCRbeta repertoires from subjects exposed to, actively infected with, or recovered from COVID-19. The repertoires were made available in a free public database intended to serve as a resource for research on the immune response to SARS-CoV-2. Samples came from the ongoing ImmuneRACE study (first 160 participants) plus 1,254 subjects from 6 global collaborators. The sample metadata nearly always contained a de-identified subject ID, COVID-19 status, age in years and sex. Where available, HLA class I and class II types were obtained from metadata supplied by the sample provider rather than from assay-based typing.

CDR1 is given as SGHRS and CDR2 as YFSETQ, both from the germline V gene. V is shortened by 2 bases, J by 4 bases, and the region joining them spans 9 bases. The CDR3 covers 14 residues, taking in both the cysteine and the phenylalanine. Only the CDR3 part of the read is kept: 42 bases, read in frame from the first base. As regards this clone: No antigen is known for it. The sample holds no much larger clone one base away, and base qualities are not on file.

Beyond this particular receptor, the publication reports: How much clinical and demographic metadata was included differed by source and by participant, and the metadata was provided uncurated.

TCRbeta CDR3 regions were amplified from genomic DNA using the immunoSEQ Assay, a bias-controlled multiplex PCR. Regarding the original processing steps: The number of nucleated cells in each sample was estimated from the amplification of reference gene primers within the assay. To quantify the absolute abundance of each unique TCRbeta CDR3 rearrangement, sequence reads were collapsed and filtered. For each sample, productive Simpson clonality was calculated by taking the square root of Simpson's diversity index across productive rearrangements. TCRdb stores this immuneACCESS table with in-frame sequences only. Part of the clones is absent; in the studies checked, under half of the shortfall reflects unresolved V genes, and no reason is known for the rest. D and trimming come from the DNA, and the V and J calls and clone size come from that table. This sample holds nearly 250,000 clones; around nine tenths were observed only once. 1.5% to 2% of the sample goes to the ten largest clones.

Samples from volunteer blood donors who had recovered from COVID-19 were contributed by a second Seattle source. Each collaborating institution followed its own protocols to collect whole blood in K2EDTA tubes. For TCRbeta analysis, collaborator samples were shipped as frozen whole blood, as isolated PBMCs, or as DNA extracted from either sample type. The chain uses TRBV5-1 and TRBJ2-2; TRBD1 is a weak D gene call, 5 bases matching. Sequenced sample: peripheral blood. This TCR came from a woman aged 60-75 years who had recovered from COVID-19. The nucleotide sequence is given as TGCGCCAGCAGCTTACATGACAGCACCGGGGAGCTGTTTTTT. Translation gives CASSLHDSTGELFF.